The clone carrying this TCR beta chain was observed a handful of times. No antigen is known for it. This record comes from a study of CD8+CD57+ T cells in acquired aplastic anemia. Study at large: Across the sorted CD4+ and CD8+ cells, DNA amounts averaged 3.2 ug. Healthy donors had, on average, about 9.9 million reads for their CD4+ cells.

TCR beta VDJ and CDR3 profiling used genomic DNA as template. TCRdb recomputed calls from the reads with MiXCR, one row per CDR3 protein. Of 150,000 to 200,000 distinct CDR3 sequences listed, around 40% were seen once; the top ten hold approximately 1%. Trimming took 4 bases from V and 4 from J; bases not matched to a gene: 11. This CDR3 contains 18 residues. Looked up from germline, CDR1 is LGHNA and CDR2 is YNFKEQ. Study results and caveats: The study identified around 28 CD8+ CDR3 sequences shared by patients and controls. Patients versus controls showed no significant CD8+ Simpson's diversity difference.

V gene TRBV4-2 combines with J gene TRBJ2-2, with TRBD1 matching 11 bases. This sequence originates from a human donor in good health. Sequenced: sorted CD4+, CD8+, or CD8+CD57+ T cells (not recorded which) from PBMCs. The CDR3 nucleotides read TGTGCCAGCAGCCCCCCTTTCTGGACAGGGGGCGGCACCGGGGAGCTGTTTTTT. Its protein product is CASSPPFWTGGGTGELFF.